The source of this T cell receptor (beta chain) is a study of OX40 agonist ivuxolimab in advanced cancers. Notes on the study in general: On average, CD8+ T cells showed a greater number of expanded clones than CD4+. Researchers did not determine the expanded peripheral T cells' antigen specificity.

Libraries were prepared by immunoSEQ multiplex PCR; TCRdb keeps only in-frame clonotypes and omits some of them. The sample has tens of thousands of clones, about 91% seen once; the top ten hold under 0.7%. J gave up 1 base and V 3 bases, and 4 bases lay outside the gene matches. The CDR3 has 15 amino acids. The germline V gene encodes CDR1 SEHNR and CDR2 FQNEAQ (reference sequence). About this clone: Its antigen is unidentified.

The receptor comes from an adult with an advanced solid tumor such as melanoma, head and neck, liver or kidney cancer. The source was CD4+ or CD8+ T cells sorted from blood, collected in a trial of the OX40 agonist ivuxolimab. This rearrangement joins TRBV7-9 to TRBJ2-3; 7 bases fit TRBD2. The CDR3, as DNA: TGTGCCAGCAGCTTGGGGGGGTCACGCACAGATACGCAGTATTTT. This sequence encodes CASSLGGSRTDTQYF.